The present T cell receptor beta chain was sequenced within a study of cytomegalovirus exposure and HLA in healthy donors. General observations from the study: Another analysis was done later, and it associated approximately 15,000 TCR beta sequences with HLA alleles at 0.05 false discovery rate. Later analysis identified a missense DCLRE1C variant that was linked to TCR beta V- and J-gene trimming. As immune exposure information, only CMV serostatus was available.

With respect to this clone: The target antigen is unknown.

CDR3 length: 13 amino acids. Trimming cost V 5 bases and J 7 bases, with 14 bases left between them. Germline lookup yields CDR1 MGHDK and CDR2 SYGVNS. PCR primers comprised 60 Vbeta and 13 Jbeta primers. Assay used: immunoSEQ multiplex PCR; TCRdb lists only in-frame clones, some missing. Found here are around 100,000 clones, around three quarters of them singletons; the top ten hold roughly 0.9%. V and J are TRBV25-1 and TRBJ1-2; weak D call: TRBD1 (6 bases). The material sequenced was PBMCs. The clonotype originates from a woman in her thirties in good health and CMV-seronegative. This CDR3 reads CASSTGFSSGYTF. CDR3 sequence (DNA): TGTGCCAGCAGTACAGGGTTTAGCTCTGGCTACACCTTC.